The present entry profiles one T cell receptor beta chain with its context. Its antigen remains unidentified. CDR3 length: 17 amino acids. The V gene lost 1 base and the J gene lost 2 bases, with 16 bases spanning the gap. Germline loops: CDR1 LGHDT, CDR2 YNNKEL (reference sequence). Data came from immunoSEQ multiplex PCR; TCRdb stores just in-frame clones and leaves some out. The sample consists of under 200,000 clones, roughly 89% of them appearing once. This record comes from a study of T cell responses to AZD1222 COVID-19 vaccine. Study-level points and caveats: At study baseline, merely several AZD1222 recipients were seropositive.

Source: peripheral blood, taken on day 0 of AZD1222 vaccination. The clonotype was recovered from an adult in good health. The gene calls are TRBV3-1 (or the pseudogene TRBV3-2) and TRBJ2-3; a weak D match, TRBD2 (7 bases). CDR3 in DNA: TGTGCCAGCAGCCAAGGGGGGGGCTTGATTTTCACAGATACGCAGTATTTT. Encoded protein: CASSQGGGLIFTDTQYF.